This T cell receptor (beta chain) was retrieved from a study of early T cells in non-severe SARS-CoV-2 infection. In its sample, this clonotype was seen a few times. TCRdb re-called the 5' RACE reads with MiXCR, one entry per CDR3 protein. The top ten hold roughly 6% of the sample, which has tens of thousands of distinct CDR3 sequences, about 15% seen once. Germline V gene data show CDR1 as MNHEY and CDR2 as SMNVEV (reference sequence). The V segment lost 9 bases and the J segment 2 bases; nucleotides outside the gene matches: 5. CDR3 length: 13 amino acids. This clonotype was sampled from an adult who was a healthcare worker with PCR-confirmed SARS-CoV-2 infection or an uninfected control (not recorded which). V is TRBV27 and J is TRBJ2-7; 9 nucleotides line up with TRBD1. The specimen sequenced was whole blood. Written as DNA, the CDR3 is TGTGCCAGGGGACAGGGCGGAACCTACGAGCAGTACTTC. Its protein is CARGQGGTYEQYF.